This is a list of T cell receptor beta chains from one sample in a study of blood T cell repertoires in COVID-19. Measured with immunoSEQ multiplex PCR; TCRdb has only the in-frame clones, and not every one. The sample includes around 45,000 clones, roughly 90% seen only once; the top ten take roughly 9.2%. The specimen was peripheral blood. These receptor sequences come from a human donor in a cohort sampled during active COVID-19. Both conserved end residues are part of each CDR3. Rows may omit the clone size; those that give it use once, few, many or a size class.

abundance	v_gene	CDR3aa
NA	TRBV6-1	CASSEDRRATEAFF
NA	TRBV7-2	CASSLAHGETQYF
NA	TRBV18	CASSPERGTEAFF
NA	TRBV19	CASSIRQGSYEQYF
NA	TRBV2	CASSEKGQGKAFF
NA	TRBV7-3	CASSEQGYTEAFF
NA	TRBV14	CASSPRDSPTGELFF
NA	TRBV18	CASSPTRARYGYTF
NA	TRBV29-1	CSSRGVAADTQYF
few	TRBV7-3	CASSLGLGGIDTQYF
NA	TRBV29-1	CSVHPGLAANEQFF
NA	TRBV9	CASSEERGGSYNEQFF
NA	TRBV7-9	CASSLQGADGYTF
NA	TRBV11-3	CASSRAGPDTQYF
NA	TRBV18	CASSPKDRVSYEQYF
once	TRBV6-5	CASTETVAGEQYF
NA	TRBV15	CATSRDPGQGFYEQYF
NA	TRBV18	CASSLGGVDTEAFF
NA	TRBV10-3	CAISGSRGGAPEVPAVAQYF
NA	TRBV7-9	CASSLSGAGGTEAFF
NA	TRBV5-6	CASSLPGTGGEEDTEAFF
NA	TRBV20-1	CSAAGGNTIYF
NA	TRBV6-5	CASRSTGTYEQYF
few	TRBV14	CASSQAGGHYGYTF
NA	TRBV4-2	CASSQGWQGSYEQYF
NA	TRBV27	CASSVGSTDTQYF
NA	TRBV6-1	CASSEWGPYEQYF
NA	TRBV30	CAWSHLGGSPLHF
NA	TRBV9	CASSVGTVPQETQYF
NA	TRBV5-1	CASSTGSSTDTQYF
NA	TRBV3-1/TRBV3-2	CASSQDLGGLPSLDEQYF
NA	TRBV5-1	CASSLASNQETQYF
NA	TRBV25-1	CASSDIMRAQFF
NA	TRBV5-4	CASSYDREEDTQYF
NA	TRBV11-3	CASSSTGLAEGYQETQYF
NA	TRBV19	CASNSDGSYEQYF